This T cell receptor beta chain originates from a study of regulatory T cells in long-lasting Graves disease. Time point defined: persistent/refractory GD, antithyroid drugs over 5 years with positive TRAb. Generation of the TCR library employed RNA extracted from PBMCs. The diagnosis of Graves' disease used American Thyroid Association guidelines. iRepertoire HTBI primers and Arm-PCR of CDR3 regions built TCR beta libraries. Each CDR3 protein gets one entry after TCRdb re-called the multiplex PCR reads with MiXCR. The sample yields more than 350,000 distinct CDR3 sequences, around 23% seen once. Specimen: peripheral blood mononuclear cells (PBMCs), collected when the disease was refractory, from a patient treated with antithyroid drugs. The sequence was obtained from a female donor with Graves disease.

CDR3 sequence reads: CACAPASTDTQYF. The CDR3 bases are TGTGCCTGCGCCCCGGCTAGCACAGATACGCAGTATTTT. This chain links TRBV30 with TRBJ2-3; no definite D call. The CDR3 covers 13 residues. V lost 6 bases, J lost 0 bases, and 10 bases lay in between. CDR1 and CDR2 (germline): GTSNPN, SVGIG (reference sequence).